These 7 T cell receptor beta chains were all obtained from the same sample, sequenced in a study of shared clonotypes between healthy human individuals. The assay was immunoSEQ multiplex PCR, and TCRdb's table has in-frame clones only and misses some. The data show some 1 million clones, with around 74% seen just once and about 1.4% held by the top ten. The specimen sequenced was memory CD4+ T cells sorted from blood. The subset is: CD45RA-negative fraction. The source of these receptors is a man between 18 and 35 years old in good health.

The chain is built from TRBV9 and TRBJ2-3, with 13 bases lining up with TRBD2. V dropped 0 bases and J dropped 4; count of bases not matched to a gene: 5. CDR3 length: 17 amino acids. Germline V gives CDR1 SGDLS, CDR2 YYNGEE. CDR3 in amino acids: CASSVGRTSGSADTQYF. DNA for the CDR3: TGTGCCAGCAGCGTAGGCCGGACTAGCGGGAGCGCAGATACGCAGTATTTT. Together with reference TRBV9 and TRBJ2-3, the CDR3 gives the full variable domain: DSGVTQTPKHLITATGQRVTLRCSPRSGDLSVYWYQQSLDQGLQFLIQYYNGEERAKGNILERFSAQQFPDLHSELNLSSLELGDSALYFCASSVGRTSGSADTQYFGPGTRLTVL.

A few counts support this clone. The chain recombines TRBV25-1 with TRBJ1-1; the D is unclear. Germline V gene sequence: CDR1 MGHDK, CDR2 SYGVNS. V shed 3 bases and J shed 11 bases, with 10 bases lying between them. CDR3 length: 11 amino acids. CDR3 coding DNA: TGTGCCAGCAGTGACGTCGGAAGGGCTTTCTTT. Its protein product is CASSDVGRAFF.

The chain has TRBV21-1 and TRBJ2-7; TRBD2 is taken as the D call from the table, unchecked against the DNA. TRBV21-1 represents a pseudogene. This CDR3 is built from 17 residues. As DNA, the CDR3 is TGTGCCAGCAGCAAAAAGGGACTAGCGGGAGACGTTAACGAGCAGTACTTC. Residues: CASSKKGLAGDVNEQYF.

This chain links TRBV7-2 with TRBJ2-5; D is uncertain. In germline, CDR1 is SGHTA, CDR2 FQGNSA. Between the trimmed V and J ends, which lost 4 bases and 4 bases, there was a span of 4 bases. CDR3 length equals 11 residues. The CDR3 DNA follows: TGTGCCAGCAGCTCTCCAGAGACCCAGTACTTC. This encodes CASSSPETQYF.

This clone has just one count. The CDR3 region has the DNA TGTGCCACCGAGTTTTCTTCCGAGCAGTACTTC. Its protein is CATEFSSEQYF. The chain links TRBV27 to TRBJ2-7; D is ambiguous. Germline V gives CDR1 MNHEY, CDR2 SMNVEV (reference sequence). The V end lost 10 bases, the J end lost 6 bases, and 13 bases lay between the germline ends. The CDR3 covers 11 residues.

J is TRBJ1-6 and V is TRBV5-6; no clear D gene. The CDR3 loop spans 15 amino acids. Trimming removed 4 bases at V and 5 bases at J, with 13 bases between. Germline assignment: CDR1 SGHDT and CDR2 YYEEEE. CDR3 region: CASSGNRGNNSPLHF. CDR3 bases: TGTGCCAGCAGCGGTAACAGAGGGAATAATTCACCCCTCCACTTT.

The chain is built from TRBV6-6 and TRBJ2-1, with D perhaps TRBD2 (5 bases). Germline V gene sequence: CDR1 MNHNY, CDR2 SVGAGI (reference sequence). The V end was cut by 6 bases, the J end by 1 base, with 16 bases between. The CDR3 consists of 16 residues. CDR3 residues: CASSQRLFLSYNEQFF. The DNA of the CDR3 is TGTGCCAGCAGCCAAAGACTATTCCTATCCTACAATGAGCAGTTCTTC.